This T cell receptor beta chain was found in a study of cytomegalovirus exposure and HLA in healthy donors. It was with 60 Vbeta and 13 Jbeta primers that the PCR ran. The repertoire was sequenced with immunoSEQ multiplex PCR; TCRdb's copy has only in-frame clones and lacks some. The sample records 120,000 to 150,000 clones, around 73% being singletons. Although they were nominally healthy when sampled, donors likely had unrecorded immune exposures. V lost 5 bases to trimming and J lost 6 bases; unmatched junction nucleotides: 11. Germline V lookup: CDR1 MDHEN, CDR2 SYDVKM. This CDR3 is 16 amino acids long.

The rearrangement links TRBV28 to TRBJ2-7, with TRBD1 identical over 12 bases. The receptor was isolated from a female donor in good health and CMV-seronegative. Sequenced sample: PBMCs. The CDR3 bases are TGTGCCAGCAGTGCACCGGGACAGGGGGCAAATCGCGAGCAGTACTTC. This codes for CASSAPGQGANREQYF.